The next 14 T cell receptor beta chains were all read from a single sample in a study of T cells in Graves' hyperthyroidism and ophthalmopathy. Amplification yielded TCR beta CDR3 regions, with RNA transcripts as the source. When the TCR CDR3 underwent first-round RT-PCR, the HTBI primer set was used. TCRdb processed the multiplex PCR reads anew with MiXCR; each CDR3 protein has one entry. This repertoire shows some 620,000 distinct CDR3 sequences, 15% to 20% found once; its top ten account for approximately 3.8%. The sequencing input was blood. The receptors originated from a woman in her twenties or thirties with Graves' hyperthyroidism.

The table lists this clonotype with a few counts. The chain employs TRBV5-1 and TRBJ1-2, with a weak D call TRBD1 (6 bases). Germline V gives CDR1 SGHRS, CDR2 YFSETQ. This CDR3 is 14 amino acids long. Trimming stripped 4 bases from V and 8 bases from J, with 18 bases between. The CDR3 reads CASSLSDSKSGYTF. The CDR3 nucleotides are TGCGCCAGCAGCCTTTCGGACAGTAAGTCCGGCTACACCTTC.

This clonotype has a handful of counts. This chain uses TRBV6-2 or TRBV6-3 with TRBJ2-5, with D possibly being TRBD1 (5 bases). Per the germline V gene, CDR1 is MNHEY and CDR2 is SVGEGT. Trimming took off 5 bases at V and 2 bases at J, with 15 bases between the two ends. This CDR3 spans 15 amino acids. The CDR3, as DNA: TGTGCCAGCAGTCCTGGGGCCGGGCGACAAGAGACCCAGTACTTC. The encoded protein is CASSPGAGRQETQYF.

Notes on this clonotype: A much more abundant neighbour one base away suggests this may be a read error. The V gene is TRBV7-9, the J gene TRBJ2-1, with no clear D. The CDR3 consists of 14 residues. The V gene's germline CDR1 is SEHNR and CDR2 FQNEAQ (reference sequence). CDR3 region: CAGRRPLTYNEQFF. The CDR3 DNA follows: TGTGCCGGCAGAAGACCTTTAACTTACAATGAGCAGTTCTTC.

This chain connects TRBV2 to TRBJ2-2, with 10 bases identical to TRBD1. The CDR3 loop spans 13 amino acids. V was clipped by 9 bases and J by 5 bases; unmatched bases: 3. The germline CDR1 and CDR2 sequences are SNHLY and FYNNEI. The CDR3 bases are TGTGCCAGTCAGGGACAGGGGACCGGGGAGCTGTTTTTT. Translation gives CASQGQGTGELFF.

This clonotype was seen only a few times. The chain joins TRBV19 to TRBJ1-5; D is unclear. There are 13 residues in the CDR3. Germline CDR1 and CDR2: LNHDA and SQIVND (reference sequence). V was trimmed by 3 bases and J by 6 bases, leaving 9 bases between them. CDR3 sequence (DNA): TGTGCCAGTAGTATCCTCGTTGGTCAGCCCCAGCATTTT. Residues: CASSILVGQPQHF.

This clonotype was counted many times. The rearrangement uses TRBV24-1 and TRBJ2-1; D might be TRBD2 (6 bases). Germline V lookup: CDR1 KGHDR, CDR2 SFDVKD. Trimming pared 12 bases from V and 5 bases from J, leaving 16 bases between. The CDR3 has 13 residues. For the CDR3, the DNA is TGTGCCGCCCGGGACTCGACGAACAATGAGCAGTTCTTC. Translating it yields CAARDSTNNEQFF.

The rearrangement joins TRBV20-1 to TRBJ2-2; 11 nucleotides match TRBD2. This CDR3 contains 16 residues. Germline lookup yields CDR1 DFQATT and CDR2 SNEGSKA (reference sequence). Unmatched junction bases numbered 5, after V lost 3 bases and J lost 2 bases. Here the CDR3 DNA reads TGCAGTGCTAGTTCGGGACTAGCGGAAAACACCGGGGAGCTGTTTTTT. Residues: CSASSGLAENTGELFF.

The rearrangement uses TRBV5-1 and TRBJ2-7; 14 nucleotides line up with TRBD2. This CDR3 contains 16 residues. The V gene's germline CDR1 is SGHRS and CDR2 YFSETQ. V was clipped by 3 bases and J by 2 bases; unmatched bases: 4. The CDR3 region has the DNA TGCGCCAGCAGCTGGGGACTAGCGGGAGTTACCTACGAGCAGTACTTC. This encodes CASSWGLAGVTYEQYF.

The chain is built from TRBV7-3 and TRBJ2-7; 8 positions match TRBD2. Germline CDR1 and CDR2: SGHTA and FQGTGA. This CDR3 spans 14 amino acids. With V trimmed by 5 bases and J by 6 bases, 9 bases remained unmatched. The CDR3 region is CASSRREREFEQYF. The CDR3 DNA reads as TGTGCCAGCAGCCGCAGGGAGCGGGAGTTCGAGCAGTACTTC.

CDR3 coding DNA: TGTGCCAGCAGCCAAGGGGCAGGGGATACGAGGGAGCAGTACTTC. Translated: CASSQGAGDTREQYF. The chain recombines TRBV4-2 with TRBJ2-7; possibly TRBD1 for D (6 bases). Trimming pared 1 base from V and 7 bases from J, leaving 17 bases between. The CDR3 contains 15 residues. Germline CDR1 LGHNA, CDR2 YNFKEQ.

The chain carries TRBV12-5 and TRBJ2-1, with 12 bases that match TRBD2. This CDR3 comprises 15 residues. V lost 5 bases to trimming and J lost 7 bases; unmatched junction nucleotides: 6. CDR1 LGHNT and CDR2 FRNRAP come from the germline V gene. CDR3 in amino acids: CASGLRLAGVNEQFF. As DNA, the CDR3 is TGTGCTAGTGGTCTAAGACTAGCGGGAGTGAATGAGCAGTTCTTC.

This clonotype appeared many times. This chain joins TRBV5-1 and TRBJ2-7; D remains ambiguous. V shed 5 bases and J shed 4 bases, with 10 bases lying between them. Germline V lookup: CDR1 SGHRS, CDR2 YFSETQ. The CDR3 extends over 12 amino acids. Here the CDR3 DNA reads TGCGCCAGCAGTTCCTCCCCATACGAGCAGTACTTC. This sequence encodes CASSSSPYEQYF.

This clonotype was counted only a few times. This chain links TRBV30 with TRBJ1-5; unclear D gene. V dropped 0 bases and J dropped 3 bases, with 9 bases sitting between them. Germline loops: CDR1 GTSNPN, CDR2 SVGIG (reference sequence). This CDR3 is 14 amino acids long. CDR3 region: CAWSVSSFNQPQHF. The CDR3 nucleotides are TGTGCCTGGAGTGTGTCCTCTTTCAATCAGCCCCAGCATTTT.

This clonotype was seen more than once but under ten times. V and J are TRBV29-1 and TRBJ2-4, with D unclear. The CDR3 is 12 amino acids. Germline CDR1 reads SQVTM; CDR2 reads ANQGSEA. Trimming shortened V by 7 bases and J by 4 bases, and 11 bases separated the two germline ends. The CDR3 DNA reads TGCAGCGCCCATATAGCAAAAAACATTCAGTACTTC. Amino acid sequence: CSAHIAKNIQYF.